Listed below are T cell receptor beta chains from one sample, sequenced in a study of T-cell reconstitution after alpha-beta-depleted transplantation in children. TCRdb fed the PCR reads into MiXCR, producing one record per CDR3 protein. Counted here are approximately 350,000 distinct CDR3 sequences, about an eighth occurring once; the ten biggest clones make up 3.5% to 4.5%. Sequencing was performed on PBMCs, taken from the stem cell graft. These receptors originate from a human donor who donated a stem cell graft to a child with Fanconi anemia. Each CDR3 is given with its conserved first and last residue. D genes are given only for firm matches. A row's size may be missing; if present it is once, few, many or a size class.

V	size	D	J	DNA	CDR3
TRBV29-1	-	TRBD2	TRBJ2-1	TGCAGCGTAGCTTGGTCTAGCGGGGGACAAGACAATGAGCAGTTCTTC	CSVAWSSGGQDNEQFF
TRBV12-3/TRBV12-4	-	TRBD2	TRBJ2-1	TGTGCCAGCAGTAGAAAATCTTGGACTAGCGGGAGCTACAATGAGCAGTTCTTC	CASSRKSWTSGSYNEQFF
TRBV11-2	-	-	TRBJ2-3	TGTGCCAGCAGCTTATTAGGGAGAGGACCACAAGGGAAAACAGATACGCAGTATTTT	CASSLLGRGPQGKTDTQYF
TRBV3-1	-	-	TRBJ1-4	TGTGCCAGCAGCCAAGAAAGGAATGAAAAACTGTTTTTT	CASSQERNEKLFF
TRBV5-1	-	-	TRBJ1-1	TGCGCCAGCAGCTTGGGTGGCCGGGGGCTGAGCACTGAAGCTTTCTTT	CASSLGGRGLSTEAFF
TRBV18	-	-	TRBJ1-2	TGTGCCAGCTCCCCTAACACTATCTATGGCTACACCTTC	CASSPNTIYGYTF
TRBV4-3	many	-	TRBJ2-3	TGCGCCAGCAGCCAAGACTGGGGGGCGGCAGATACGCAGTATTTT	CASSQDWGAADTQYF
TRBV18	few	-	TRBJ2-7	TGTGCCAGCTCATCAATACATTACGAGCAGTACTTC	CASSSIHYEQYF
TRBV29-1	-	-	TRBJ2-2	TGCAGCGTTGAAGTTGGTGGTTCCGGGGAGCTGTTTTTT	CSVEVGGSGELFF
TRBV6-1	-	TRBD1	TRBJ1-5	TGTGCCAGCAGCCTAGACTCAGGGGGCTATCAGCCCCAGCATTTT	CASSLDSGGYQPQHF
TRBV15	once	-	TRBJ2-7	TGTGCCACCAGCGAGAGGGAGCCGCCCTATTACGAGCAGTACTTC	CATSEREPPYYEQYF
TRBV19	few	-	TRBJ1-3	TGTGCCAGTAGTTCGACAGGCCACTCTGGAAACACCATATATTTT	CASSSTGHSGNTIYF
TRBV20-1	few	-	TRBJ2-3	TGCAGTGCTAGAAGAGGAAGCGGCACTAGCACAGATACGCAGTATTTT	CSARRGSGTSTDTQYF